This T cell receptor (beta chain) comes out of a study of response to subunit inactivated influenza vaccine. Germline CDR1 SGHRS, CDR2 YFSETQ. The CDR3 loop spans 12 amino acids. Deletions cut 4 bases from V and 9 bases from J, with 10 bases between. TCRdb re-analysed the RT-PCR reads in MiXCR, keeping a single row per CDR3 protein. In the table there are about 570,000 distinct CDR3 sequences, around 10% of which are singletons. These data were likewise used in another study, on T cells expressing NK-cell markers. That report adds: Beta-chain TCR cDNA was generated via 5'RACE template switching with UMIs. The TCR beta repertoires were obtained from sorted CD3+CD56+NKG2C+, CD3+CD56+NKG2C- and CD3+CD56-NKG2C+ T cells. Sorting was restricted to alpha-beta TCR T cells by an anti-gamma-delta TCR antibody in several experiments. Roughly 6 of the donors carried dominant NKG2C+ clonotypes that took up about 1.0-7.5% of their CD8+ T cells. No clear determination of HCMV specificity was made for expanded NKG2C+ T cell clones.

The receptor was isolated from a man aged 45 to 65 who received an inactivated influenza vaccine. The sample consisted of PBMCs from blood, taken on the day of vaccination. The genes are TRBV5-1 and TRBJ2-2, with D maybe TRBD1 (6 bases). The CDR3 DNA is TGCGCCAGCAGCGCAGGGGTCCGGGAGCTGTTTTTT. Translated: CASSAGVRELFF.